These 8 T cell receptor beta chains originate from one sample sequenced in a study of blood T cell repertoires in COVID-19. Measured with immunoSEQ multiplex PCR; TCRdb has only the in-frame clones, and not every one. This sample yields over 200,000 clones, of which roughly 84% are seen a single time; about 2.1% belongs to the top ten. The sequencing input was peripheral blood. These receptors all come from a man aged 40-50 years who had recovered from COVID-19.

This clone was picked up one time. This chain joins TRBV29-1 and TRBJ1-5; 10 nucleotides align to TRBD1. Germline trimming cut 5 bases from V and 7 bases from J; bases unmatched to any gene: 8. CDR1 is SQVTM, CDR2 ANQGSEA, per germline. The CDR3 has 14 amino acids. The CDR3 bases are TGCAGCGTTCGGACAGGGGGTTTCGGCCAGCCCCAGCATTTT. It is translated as CSVRTGGFGQPQHF. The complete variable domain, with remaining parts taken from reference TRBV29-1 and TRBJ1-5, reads SAVISQKPSRDICQRGTSLTIQCQVDSQVTMMFWYRQQPGQSLTLIATANQGSEATYESGFVIDKFPISRPNLTFSTLTVSNMSPEDSSIYLCSVRTGGFGQPQHFGDGTRLSIL.

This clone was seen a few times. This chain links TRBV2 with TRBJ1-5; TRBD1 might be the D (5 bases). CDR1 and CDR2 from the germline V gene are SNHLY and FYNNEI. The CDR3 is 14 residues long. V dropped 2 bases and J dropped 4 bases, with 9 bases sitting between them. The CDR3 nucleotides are TGTGCCAGCAGTGAAAATGGGGGGAATCAGCCCCAGCATTTT. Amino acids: CASSENGGNQPQHF.

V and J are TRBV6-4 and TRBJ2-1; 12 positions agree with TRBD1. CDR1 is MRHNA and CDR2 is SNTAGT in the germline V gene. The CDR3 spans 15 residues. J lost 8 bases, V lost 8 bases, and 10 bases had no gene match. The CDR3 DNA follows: TGTGCCAGCCTCACCGGGACAGGGGGCGAGTATGAGCAGTTCTTC. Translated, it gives CASLTGTGGEYEQFF.

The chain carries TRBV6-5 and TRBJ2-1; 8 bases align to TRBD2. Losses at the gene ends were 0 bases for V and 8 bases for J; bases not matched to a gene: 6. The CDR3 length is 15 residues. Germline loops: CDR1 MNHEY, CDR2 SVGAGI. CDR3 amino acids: CASSYSAGEGDEQFF. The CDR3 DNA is TGTGCCAGCAGTTACTCAGCGGGAGAAGGGGATGAGCAGTTCTTC.

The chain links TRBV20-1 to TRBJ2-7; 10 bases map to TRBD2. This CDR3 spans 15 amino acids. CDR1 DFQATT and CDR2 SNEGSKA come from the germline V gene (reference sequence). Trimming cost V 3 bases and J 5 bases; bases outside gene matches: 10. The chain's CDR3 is CSASLWASGSDEQYF. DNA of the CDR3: TGCAGTGCTAGTTTATGGGCTAGCGGGAGTGACGAGCAGTACTTC.

The CDR3 reads CASSPSSGEAFF. Written as DNA, the CDR3 is TGTGCCAGCAGCCCTTCTTCGGGGGAAGCTTTCTTT. This chain links TRBV12-3 or TRBV12-4 with TRBJ1-1; D unresolved. The CDR3 runs to 12 residues. Trimming removed 6 bases from V and 8 bases from J, with 13 bases in between.

CDR3 amino acids: CASSEASGQGPETQYF. CDR3 bases: TGTGCCAGCAGTGAAGCCTCGGGACAGGGTCCAGAGACCCAGTACTTC. The rearrangement joins TRBV6-1 to TRBJ2-5; 9 bases line up with TRBD1. Germline lookup yields CDR1 MNHNS and CDR2 SASEGT. The CDR3 consists of 16 residues. Trimming at V came to 0 bases and at J to 4 bases, leaving 6 bases not matched to a gene.

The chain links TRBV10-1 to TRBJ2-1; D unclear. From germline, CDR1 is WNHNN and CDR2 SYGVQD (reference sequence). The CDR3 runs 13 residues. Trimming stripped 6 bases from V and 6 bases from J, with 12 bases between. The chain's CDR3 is CASSPRRVNEQFF. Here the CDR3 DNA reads TGCGCCAGCAGCCCCCGCCGGGTCAATGAGCAGTTCTTC.